The source of this T cell receptor (beta chain) is a study of blood T cells in healthy people across ages. Primed by a sample-barcoded 5' primer and a J-beta primer mix, a second PCR proceeded for 7 to 11 cycles. TCRdb fed the 5' RACE reads into MiXCR, producing one record per CDR3 protein. There are some 850,000 distinct CDR3 sequences in the sample; more than 25% occur only once, and 3% lies in the top ten. The V gene lost 8 bases and the J gene lost 13 bases, with 22 bases spanning the gap. The CDR3 loop spans 13 amino acids. The germline gives CDR1 SGHTA, CDR2 FQGNSA. These data also featured in a second study, about T cells of mothers and their children. That work contributes: Per child, roughly 3 million TCR beta CDR3 reads were obtained, against over 9.5 million per mother.

Material: blood. The clonotype comes from a boy aged 5-17 years in good health. The rearrangement joins TRBV7-2 to TRBJ2-3; D is ambiguous. CDR3 residues: CASRNSEQLWEYF. DNA for the CDR3: TGTGCCAGCCGCAACAGCGAGCAGCTCTGGGAGTATTTT.